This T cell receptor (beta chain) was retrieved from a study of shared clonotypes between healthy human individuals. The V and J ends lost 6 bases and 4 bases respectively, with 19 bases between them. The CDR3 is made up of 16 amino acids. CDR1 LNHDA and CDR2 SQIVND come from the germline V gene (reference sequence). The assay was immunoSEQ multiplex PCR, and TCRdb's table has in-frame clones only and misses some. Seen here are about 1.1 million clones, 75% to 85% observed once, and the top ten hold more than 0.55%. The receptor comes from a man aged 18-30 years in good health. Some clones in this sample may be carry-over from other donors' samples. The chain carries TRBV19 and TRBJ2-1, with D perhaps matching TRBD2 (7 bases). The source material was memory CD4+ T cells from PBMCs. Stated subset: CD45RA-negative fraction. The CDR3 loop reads CASRKRGRDTYNEQFF. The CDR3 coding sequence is TGTGCCAGTAGAAAGCGGGGACGGGACACATACAATGAGCAGTTCTTC.